Included here is one T cell receptor (beta chain) sequence, with context. Antigen specificity is unknown. The CDR3 is made up of 17 amino acids. With 2 bases removed from V and 0 bases from J, the gap between germline ends came to 17 bases. The sample originates from a study of cytomegalovirus exposure and HLA in healthy donors. Study background: Within the Caucasian-associated ancestry cluster were roughly 82% of the roughly 400 genotyped donors.

This PCR relied on a set of 60 Vbeta primers and 13 Jbeta primers. The protocol was immunoSEQ multiplex PCR, while the TCRdb copy is restricted to in-frame clones and leaves out a portion. The table records 150,000 to 200,000 clones, 82% of them present only once. Study-level results: Presence/absence analysis assumed near-uniform sequencing depth across donors.

This chain joins TRBV23-1 and TRBJ2-7, with D possibly TRBD2 on 5 matching bases. TRBV23-1 is reported as an ORF; its role is uncertain. This clonotype was sampled from a girl aged 10 to 17 in good health and CMV-seropositive. Sequenced material: PBMCs. CDR3 loop: CASSQASLGTSSYEQYF. CDR3 bases: TGCGCCAGCAGTCAAGCGTCACTAGGAACAAGCTCCTACGAGCAGTACTTC.